This TCR beta chain emerged from a study of identifying expanded T cells in peripheral blood. CDR1 and CDR2 from the germline V gene are SGHDN and FVKESK. With 1 base removed from V and 2 bases from J, the gap between germline ends came to 6 bases. This CDR3 comprises 14 residues. Here immunoSEQ multiplex PCR was the method, and the copy in TCRdb shows in-frame clones only, minus some. The profile shows tens of thousands of clones, over 75% of them singletons. This rearrangement joins TRBV14 to TRBJ1-3; D remains unclear. The clonotype originates from a person between 18 and 75 years old in good health. The sample comprised blood. CDR3 sequence reads: CASSQALPGNTIYF. The CDR3 DNA follows: TGTGCCAGCAGCCAAGCCTTACCTGGAAACACCATATATTTT.